This is a list of T cell receptor beta chains from one sample in a study of blood T cells in healthy people across ages. TCRdb reanalysed the 5' RACE reads using MiXCR and keeps one entry per CDR3 protein. This table holds a few hundred thousand distinct CDR3 sequences, around 27% found once. Specimen: blood. The receptors come from a woman aged 70-85 years in good health. The CDR3 runs from the conserved cysteine through the conserved F or W. A D gene is named only where the DNA matches it firmly. Size is stated for part of the rows, as once, few or many counts, or as a class when the clone is expanded.

size | D | J | V | CDR3 | DNA
. | TRBD1 | TRBJ1-1 | TRBV29-1 | CSVGGQGATEAFF | TGCAGCGTTGGGGGACAGGGGGCGACTGAAGCTTTCTTT
many | TRBD2 | TRBJ2-1 | TRBV12-3/TRBV12-4 | CASSLTTSGDNEQFF | TGTGCCAGCAGCCTTACGACTAGCGGAGACAATGAGCAGTTCTTC
. | TRBD2 | TRBJ2-1 | TRBV20-1 | CSATPRTSGEQFF | TGCAGTGCTACCCCTCGGACTAGCGGTGAGCAGTTCTTC
few | . | TRBJ2-3 | TRBV20-1 | CSAGRLEGTDTQYF | TGCAGTGCTGGTAGGCTGGAAGGAACAGATACGCAGTATTTT
few | . | TRBJ2-3 | TRBV7-3 | CASSLEAGEADTQYF | TGTGCCAGCAGCTTAGAGGCGGGTGAGGCAGATACGCAGTATTTT
few | . | TRBJ2-7 | TRBV27 | CASSLSWIHEQYF | TGTGCCAGCAGTTTATCTTGGATCCACGAGCAGTACTTC
few | . | TRBJ2-1 | TRBV20-1 | CSAVGDEQFF | TGCAGTGCGGTGGGGGATGAGCAGTTCTTC
few | . | TRBJ2-5 | TRBV15 | CATSRVGGETQYF | TGTGCCACCAGCAGAGTAGGGGGGGAGACCCAGTACTTC
few | . | TRBJ2-1 | TRBV24-1 | CATSEGYNEQFF | TGTGCCACCAGTGAAGGTTACAATGAGCAGTTCTTC
many | TRBD2 | TRBJ2-1 | TRBV4-2 | CASSQAAGVAGGQFF | TGTGCCAGCAGCCAAGCTGCCGGGGTAGCGGGAGGGCAGTTCTTC
many | . | TRBJ2-1 | TRBV7-2 | CASSLTAGNNEQFF | TGTGCCAGCAGCTTAACGGCGGGGAACAATGAGCAGTTCTTC
few | . | TRBJ2-3 | TRBV29-1 | CSVAGRHADTQYF | TGCAGCGTTGCGGGGAGACATGCAGATACGCAGTATTTT
. | . | TRBJ2-7 | TRBV5-6 | CASSLWGEQSYEQYF | TGTGCCAGCAGCTTGTGGGGGGAGCAGTCCTACGAGCAGTACTTC
medium-sized | . | TRBJ2-1 | TRBV7-9 | CASSTPYNEQFF | TGTGCCAGCAGCACGCCCTACAATGAGCAGTTCTTC
few | TRBD1 | TRBJ2-2 | TRBV7-2 | CASSLDFSRGRAGELFF | TGTGCCAGCAGCTTAGACTTCTCCAGGGGGCGCGCCGGGGAGCTGTTTTTT
few | TRBD2 | TRBJ2-1 | TRBV15 | CATSRLGLIWSPEQFF | TGTGCCACCAGCAGATTGGGACTAATCTGGTCTCCTGAGCAGTTCTTC
many | TRBD2 | TRBJ2-7 | TRBV6-5 | CASRADGGAYEQYF | TGTGCCAGCAGGGCAGACGGGGGGGCGTACGAGCAGTACTTC
. | . | TRBJ1-1 | TRBV20-1 | CSARAPLGRAFF | TGCAGTGCTAGAGCCCCCCTGGGAAGAGCTTTCTTT
few | . | TRBJ1-5 | TRBV6-2/TRBV6-3 | CASSYGTGYPQPQHF | TGTGCCAGCAGTTACGGGACCGGTTATCCTCAGCCCCAGCATTTT
. | . | TRBJ2-1 | TRBV24-1 | CATSDPRGKVTYNEQFF | TGTGCCACCAGTGATCCCCGCGGGAAGGTCACCTACAATGAGCAGTTCTTC
many | . | TRBJ2-5 | TRBV28 | CASSLVGRETQYF | TGTGCCAGCAGTTTAGTGGGCCGGGAGACCCAGTACTTC
. | . | TRBJ2-3 | TRBV5-1 | CASSSMSPHTDTQYF | TGCGCCAGCAGCTCAATGTCTCCCCACACAGATACGCAGTATTTT
many | TRBD1 | TRBJ1-6 | TRBV12-3/TRBV12-4 | CASSETGAGRNSPLHF | TGTGCCAGCAGCGAGACAGGGGCCGGAAGGAATTCACCCCTCCACTTT
few | . | TRBJ1-6 | TRBV28 | CASIASYNSPLHF | TGTGCCAGCATAGCCTCCTATAATTCACCCCTCCACTTT
. | . | TRBJ2-2 | TRBV28 | CASSQAHLGAGELFF | TGTGCCAGCAGTCAAGCCCATCTAGGCGCCGGGGAGCTGTTTTTT
. | . | TRBJ2-5 | TRBV14 | CASSQSEKTQYF | TGTGCCAGCAGCCAATCGGAAAAGACCCAGTACTTC
few | TRBD1 | TRBJ1-2 | TRBV3-1 | CASSQFNRGYGYTF | TGTGCCAGCAGCCAATTCAACAGGGGGTATGGCTACACCTTC
few | . | TRBJ1-5 | TRBV7-2 | CASSLKGGDNQPQHF | TGTGCCAGCAGCTTAAAGGGTGGTGACAATCAGCCCCAGCATTTT
few | . | TRBJ1-2 | TRBV27 | CASSFRGGQYGYTF | TGTGCCAGCAGTTTCCGGGGGGGCCAGTATGGCTACACCTTC
. | . | TRBJ2-5 | TRBV24-1 | CATSDFPKETQYF | TGTGCCACCAGTGATTTCCCGAAAGAGACCCAGTACTTC
few | TRBD1 | TRBJ1-4 | TRBV5-1 | CASSLEGAWNEKLFF | TGCGCCAGCAGCTTGGAGGGGGCCTGGAATGAAAAACTGTTTTTT
. | TRBD1 | TRBJ2-4 | TRBV20-1 | CSASGIGGQLNIQYF | TGCAGTGCTAGTGGGATTGGGGGACAGCTAAACATTCAGTACTTC
. | . | TRBJ2-5 | TRBV28 | CASSPKLGQETQYF | TGTGCCAGCAGTCCCAAATTAGGGCAAGAGACCCAGTACTTC
few | . | TRBJ2-1 | TRBV2 | CASRGGSYNEQFF | TGTGCCAGCAGGGGCGGTTCCTACAATGAGCAGTTCTTC
. | . | TRBJ2-1 | TRBV20-1 | CSASLGSVYNEQFF | TGCAGTGCTAGTCTCGGGTCGGTGTACAATGAGCAGTTCTTC
. | TRBD1 | TRBJ2-3 | TRBV20-1 | CSAPHLDRGNTQYF | TGCAGTGCTCCCCATCTCGACAGGGGGAATACGCAGTATTTT
. | . | TRBJ2-6 | TRBV29-1 | CSVEEDTSDSGANVLTF | TGCAGCGTTGAAGAAGACACCAGCGACTCTGGGGCCAACGTCCTGACTTTC
. | TRBD1 | TRBJ1-2 | TRBV29-1 | CSAGTGPQGYTF | TGCAGCGCCGGGACAGGGCCCCAGGGCTACACCTTC